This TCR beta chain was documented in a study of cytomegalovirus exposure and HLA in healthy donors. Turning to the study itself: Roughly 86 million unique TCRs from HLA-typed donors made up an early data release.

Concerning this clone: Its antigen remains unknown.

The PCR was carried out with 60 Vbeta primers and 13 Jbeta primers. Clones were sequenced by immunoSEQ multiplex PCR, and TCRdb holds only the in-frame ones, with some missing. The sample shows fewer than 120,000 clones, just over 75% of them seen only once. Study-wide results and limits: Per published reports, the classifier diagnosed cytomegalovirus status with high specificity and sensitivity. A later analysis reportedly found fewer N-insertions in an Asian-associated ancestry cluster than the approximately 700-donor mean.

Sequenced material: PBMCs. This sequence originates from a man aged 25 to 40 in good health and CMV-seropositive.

In nucleotides, the CDR3 is TGTGCCAGCAGCCAAGACCCCCAATTGCAAGAGACCCAGTACTTC. Translation: CASSQDPQLQETQYF. V is TRBV4-2 and J is TRBJ2-5; D ambiguous. The CDR3 runs to 15 residues. CDR1 is LGHNA and CDR2 is YNFKEQ in the germline V gene. Trimming stripped 0 bases from V and 2 bases from J, with 10 bases between.